The sequence of this TCR beta chain was determined in a study of spatial heterogeneity in lung cancer. Study-level background: Among detected sequences, beta-chain ones consistently exceeded alpha-chain ones in number. TCR transcript counts in tumor regions correlated strongly with a T cell module score from matched bulk RNA-seq.

The time point: sample taken at primary tumor resection. The donors, approximately 66 patients with untreated early-stage non-small cell lung cancer, provided the samples. Sequencing of whole RNA from tumor, nontumor lung or frozen PBMC involved no sorting. In this sample, this clonotype turned up many times. Antigen specificity is unknown. The CDR3 consists of 16 residues. Trimming at V came to 1 base and at J to 6 bases, leaving 6 bases not matched to a gene. Germline values: CDR1 LGHDT, CDR2 YNNKEL (reference sequence). The study's findings and limits: Tumor mutation count correlated with how many alpha and beta TCRs expanded intratumorally.

TCRdb analysed the 5' RACE reads with MiXCR anew, one entry per CDR3 protein. Of 20,000 to 25,000 distinct CDR3 sequences listed, 2.8% are singletons. Sequenced here: lung tumor tissue, sampled at surgery. This TCR was recovered from a male donor with early-stage non-small cell lung cancer. The rearrangement links TRBV3-1 to TRBJ2-1; 10 positions agree with TRBD2. The CDR3 region has the DNA TGTGCCAGCAGCCAAGGCCTAGCGGGAGTGGGCAATGAGCAGTTCTTC. Translation gives CASSQGLAGVGNEQFF.